The subject of this entry is one TCR beta chain. The primer mix had 60 Vbeta and 13 Jbeta primers. In the original workflow: Later, 65 million to 90 million unique TCR beta chains were counted in an analysis, and some 11 million of them were shared. TCRdb's table, derived via immunoSEQ multiplex PCR, lists solely in-frame clones and lacks some. The V and J calls and the clone size are those of that table, but D and trimming were determined from the DNA. Among more than 140,000 clones listed, 75% to 80% were seen once. The data originate from a study of cytomegalovirus exposure and HLA in healthy donors. Across the whole study: Most donors, 70% to 85% of over 300 genotyped, fell in the Caucasian-associated ancestry cluster.

Germline CDR1 and CDR2: LGHNA and YSLEER. Deletions cut 0 bases from V and 3 bases from J, with 20 bases between. The CDR3 runs to 18 residues. This clonotype was obtained from a male donor in good health and CMV-seronegative. Sequenced input: PBMCs. The chain has TRBV4-3 and TRBJ1-2; D possibly corresponds to TRBD1 (6 bases). The chain's CDR3 is CASSQEISGGGGYYGYTF. In DNA form, the CDR3 reads TGCGCCAGCAGCCAAGAAATATCCGGGGGGGGCGGTTACTATGGCTACACCTTC.